This TCR beta chain was captured in a study of T cell repertoires in cytomegalovirus infection. Turning to the study itself: Indicated by public TCR beta signatures were CMV infection and matching HLA type.

TCRdb re-called the reads through MiXCR, storing one row per CDR3 protein. The sample lists roughly 600,000 distinct CDR3 sequences, approximately 24% seen once, with less than 10% in the top ten. This clonotype was found a few times. The antigen remains unidentified. Regarding the study as a whole: Dominant in the ex vivo response were TCR beta clonotypes restricted by HLA-C and specific for CMV. Identification of carriers of CMV plus the relevant HLA was achieved through cumulative public TCR beta family frequency.

Material for sequencing was CD8+ T cells from PBMCs. The receptor was isolated from a human donor in good health (CMV status not recorded). Some clones in this sample may be carry-over from other donors' samples.

CDR3 region: CASSFPSGAGETQYF. DNA for the CDR3: TGTGCCAGCAGCTTCCCCTCGGGGGCCGGAGAGACCCAGTACTTC. This rearrangement joins TRBV7-9 to TRBJ2-5, with D perhaps assigned TRBD1 or TRBD2 (6 bases each). V was trimmed by 3 bases and J by 4 bases, leaving 15 bases between them. The CDR3 length is 15 residues. The germline V gene encodes CDR1 SEHNR and CDR2 FQNEAQ (reference sequence).